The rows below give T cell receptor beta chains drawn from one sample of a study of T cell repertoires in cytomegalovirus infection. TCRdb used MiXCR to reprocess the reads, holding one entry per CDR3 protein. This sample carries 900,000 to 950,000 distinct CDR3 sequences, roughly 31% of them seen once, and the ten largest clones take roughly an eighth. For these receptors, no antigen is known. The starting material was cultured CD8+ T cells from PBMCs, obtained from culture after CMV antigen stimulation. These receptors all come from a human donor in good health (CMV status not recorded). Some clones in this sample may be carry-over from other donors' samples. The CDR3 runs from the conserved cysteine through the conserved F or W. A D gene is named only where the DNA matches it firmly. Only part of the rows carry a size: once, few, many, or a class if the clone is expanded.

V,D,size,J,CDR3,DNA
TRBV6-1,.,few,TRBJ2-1,CASSEAHGRGPGNEQFF,TGTGCCAGCAGTGAAGCGCATGGTAGGGGCCCCGGCAATGAGCAGTTCTTC
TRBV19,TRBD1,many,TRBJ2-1,CASSMDRVDEQFF,TGTGCCAGTAGTATGGACAGGGTGGATGAGCAGTTCTTC
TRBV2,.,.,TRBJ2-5,CASSEDRAPGTQYF,TGTGCCAGCAGTGAAGATCGGGCCCCGGGGACCCAGTACTTC
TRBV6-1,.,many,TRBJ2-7,CASSPGFRGAYEQYF,TGTGCCAGCAGCCCCGGGTTTCGAGGAGCCTACGAGCAGTACTTC
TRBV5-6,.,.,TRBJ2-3,CASSSGRPQDTQYF,TGTGCCAGCAGCTCGGGCCGACCCCAAGATACGCAGTATTTT
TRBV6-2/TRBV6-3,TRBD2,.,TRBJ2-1,CAGGGTYNEQFF,TGTGCCGGCGGGGGGACCTACAATGAGCAGTTCTTC
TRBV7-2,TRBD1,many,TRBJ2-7,CASSRDRGPTEQYF,TGTGCCAGCAGCCGGGACAGGGGCCCTACGGAGCAGTACTTC
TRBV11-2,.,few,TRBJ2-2,CASSLAPPTAGGGNTGELFF,TGTGCCAGCAGCTTAGCCCCCCCGACAGCGGGCGGTGGTAACACCGGGGAGCTGTTTTTT
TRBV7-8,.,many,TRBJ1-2,CASSLTSDYGYTF,TGTGCCAGCAGTTTGACGTCTGACTATGGCTACACCTTC
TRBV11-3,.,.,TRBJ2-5,CASSLGRRYQETQYF,TGTGCCAGCAGCTTAGGACGGCGGTACCAAGAGACCCAGTACTTC
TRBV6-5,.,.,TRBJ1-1,CASSDPGSEAFF,TGTGCCAGCAGTGACCCGGGTTCTGAAGCTTTCTTT